Shown below are 26 T cell receptor beta chains from a single sample sequenced in a study of graft-versus-host responses after intestinal transplantation. The table came from immunoSEQ multiplex PCR; TCRdb's copy has only in-frame clones and leaves some out. The data hold more than 90,000 clones, with around 90% observed a single time. The antigens these receptors bind are not known. The input for sequencing was unstimulated CD4+ T cells sorted from spleen or lymph node cells, taken before transplant. The receptors were sampled from a human donor who was the organ donor for an intestinal transplant.

The chain links TRBV19 to TRBJ1-4, with D perhaps TRBD1 (6 bases). The germline CDR1 and CDR2 sequences are LNHDA and SQIVND (reference sequence). The CDR3 totals 15 residues. With 6 bases removed from V and 11 bases from J, the gap between germline ends came to 22 bases. The CDR3 reads CASSQVSTGSRKLFF. The CDR3, as DNA: TGTGCCAGTAGCCAGGTCTCGACAGGTTCAAGGAAACTGTTTTTT.

The chain combines TRBV30 with TRBJ1-5; TRBD1 agrees at 7 bases. The germline gives CDR1 GTSNPN, CDR2 SVGIG (reference sequence). The V and J ends lost 2 bases and 5 bases, in that order; junction bases with no gene match: 12. The CDR3 is 16 amino acids. CDR3: CAWSRGRTGADQPQHF. CDR3 bases: TGTGCCTGGAGTAGGGGGAGGACAGGAGCCGATCAGCCCCAGCATTTT.

The chain employs TRBV4-2 and TRBJ2-5; D gene ambiguous. Trimming took 1 base from V and 7 from J, leaving 13 bases between them. The CDR3 has 14 amino acids. Germline CDR1 is LGHNA and CDR2 is YNFKEQ. The CDR3 DNA reads as TGTGCCAGCAGCCAAGGACGAGGCATCGGGACCCAGTACTTC. Translated, it gives CASSQGRGIGTQYF.

The V gene is TRBV7-2, the J gene TRBJ2-3, with TRBD2 matching 8 bases. Germline CDR1 and CDR2: SGHTA and FQGNSA. The V segment lost 2 bases and the J segment 5 bases; nucleotides outside the gene matches: 6. The CDR3 is 15 amino acids. The CDR3 DNA is TGTGCCAGCAGCTTATCGGGACTAGGGGGAGATACGCAGTATTTT. Its protein product is CASSLSGLGGDTQYF.

CDR3 sequence (DNA): TGCGCCAGCAGCTCGAGGGTGGGCGCTGAAGCTTTCTTT. This codes for CASSSRVGAEAFF. This sequence joins TRBV5-1 and TRBJ1-1; D remains ambiguous. Trimming took off 3 bases at V and 6 bases at J, with 12 bases between the two ends. This CDR3 has 13 residues. The V gene's germline CDR1 is SGHRS and CDR2 YFSETQ.

The chain couples TRBV7-2 to TRBJ2-7; no clear D. This CDR3 has 14 amino acids. V gave up 5 bases and J gave up 2 bases, with 13 bases separating them. The V gene's germline CDR1 is SGHTA and CDR2 FQGNSA. This CDR3 reads CASSRREGTYEQYF. The CDR3 DNA is TGTGCCAGCAGCCGGCGCGAAGGTACCTACGAGCAGTACTTC.

The chain combines TRBV2 with TRBJ1-1, with 8 bases matching TRBD1. Germline V gene lookup returns CDR1 SNHLY and CDR2 FYNNEI. This CDR3 is built from 13 residues. With 6 bases clipped from V and 6 bases from J, the junction kept 6 bases outside the gene matches. The DNA for the CDR3 is TGTGCCAGCAGAGCCGGGACAGGCGCTGAAGCTTTCTTT. It codes for CASRAGTGAEAFF.

The chain has TRBV7-9 and TRBJ2-6; perhaps TRBD2 as D (6 bases). The CDR3 sequence is 15 residues long. The V end was cut by 5 bases, the J end by 7 bases, with 15 bases between. Germline CDR1 and CDR2: SEHNR and FQNEAQ (reference sequence). This CDR3 is CASSVTSGTANVLTF. CDR3 in DNA: TGTGCCAGCAGCGTAACCTCCGGGACTGCCAACGTCCTGACTTTC.

J is TRBJ2-5 and V is TRBV11-2; 11 bases align to TRBD2. V shed 3 bases and J 4 bases; nucleotides not matched to a gene: 4. The germline V gene encodes CDR1 SGHAT and CDR2 FQNNGV. CDR3 length: 15 residues. CDR3 sequence (DNA): TGTGCCAGCAGCTTGGATCTAGCGGGAGGAGAGACCCAGTACTTC. Its translation is CASSLDLAGGETQYF.

The chain carries TRBV5-5 and TRBJ2-2, with 12 bases identical to TRBD2. J was trimmed by 0 bases and V by 4 bases; bases with no gene match: 13. CDR1 and CDR2 (germline): SGHKS, YYEKEE (reference sequence). CDR3 size: 20 residues. The CDR3 sequence: CASSNVAGLAGLTNTGELFF. CDR3 DNA sequence: TGTGCCAGCAGCAACGTGGCGGGACTAGCGGGTTTAACGAACACCGGGGAGCTGTTTTTT.

This clone was seen more than once but under ten times. The chain recombines TRBV4-1 with TRBJ2-3; D call uncertain. Germline V gives CDR1 MGHRA, CDR2 YSYEKL. The CDR3 spans 14 residues. Trimming took off 0 bases at V and 1 base at J, with 5 bases between the two ends. The CDR3 DNA reads TGCGCCAGCAGCCAAGAGCAGGGCACAGATACGCAGTATTTT. Translating gives CASSQEQGTDTQYF.

The chain joins TRBV19 to TRBJ1-2, with 9 bases identical to TRBD1. The junction had 6 bases not matched to a gene; V was cut back by 8 bases and J by 8 bases. From germline, CDR1 is LNHDA and CDR2 SQIVND (reference sequence). The CDR3 spans 12 residues. In DNA form, the CDR3 reads TGTGCCAGTCGAAGACAGGGGGACGGCTACACCTTC. Protein: CASRRQGDGYTF.

The rearrangement uses TRBV12-2 and TRBJ2-7; the table's TRBD2 call for D was not verified on the DNA. TRBV12-2 is annotated as a pseudogene. The CDR3 sequence is 18 residues long. The CDR3: CASRLGWAGAPSSYEQYF. CDR3 coding DNA: TGTGCAAGTCGCTTAGGGTGGGCGGGAGCGCCGAGCTCCTACGAGCAGTACTTC.

DNA for the CDR3: TGCGCCAGCAGCTTGGACAGGACGGTCTATGGCTACACCTTC. Protein sequence: CASSLDRTVYGYTF. The chain employs TRBV5-1 and TRBJ1-2, with D perhaps matching TRBD1 (5 bases). The V end was cut by 0 bases, the J end by 4 bases, with 10 bases between. The germline gives CDR1 SGHRS, CDR2 YFSETQ. The length of the CDR3 is 14 residues.

This sequence joins TRBV5-1 and TRBJ2-2; D is possibly TRBD2 (6 bases). Trimming took 4 bases from V and 2 from J, leaving 18 bases between them. The germline gives CDR1 SGHRS, CDR2 YFSETQ. This CDR3 region has 17 residues. CDR3 amino acids: CASSMARELANTGELFF. The CDR3 DNA follows: TGCGCCAGCAGCATGGCCCGGGAACTAGCTAACACCGGGGAGCTGTTTTTT.

J is TRBJ1-2 and V is TRBV5-4; 8 nucleotides line up with TRBD1. CDR3 length: 15 amino acids. Per germline, CDR1 SGHNT and CDR2 YYREEE (reference sequence). Losses at the gene ends were 0 bases for V and 4 bases for J; bases not matched to a gene: 5. The CDR3 coding sequence is TGTGCCAGCAGCTTGGAGGCAGGGGGCGGCTATGGCTACACCTTC. It specifies CASSLEAGGGYGYTF.

The genes are TRBV7-8 and TRBJ2-3, with 10 bases aligning to TRBD2. V shed 1 base, J shed 3 bases, and the junction held 7 bases outside the gene matches. CDR1 and CDR2 from the germline V gene are SGHVS and FQNEAQ. The CDR3 runs 17 residues. The CDR3 DNA follows: TGTGCCAGCAGCTTAGTCGGTCTAGCGGGAGAGACAGATACGCAGTATTTT. Translated: CASSLVGLAGETDTQYF.

Concerning this clone itself: Different DNA sequences within this sample yield the same CDR3. The rearrangement joins TRBV6-5 to TRBJ2-7; D is perhaps TRBD1 or TRBD2 (5 bases each). Trimming left V 6 bases short and J 1 base short, with 10 bases between. CDR3 length: 13 amino acids. Germline CDR1 is MNHEY and CDR2 is SVGAGI. CDR3 amino acids: CASSRDGSYEQYF. The CDR3 bases are TGTGCCAGCAGCCGGGACGGTTCCTACGAGCAGTACTTC.

This chain connects TRBV6-1 to TRBJ1-4; 8 bases are a match to TRBD1. Germline assignment: CDR1 MNHNS and CDR2 SASEGT. The CDR3 consists of 14 residues. J was trimmed by 3 bases and V by 6 bases; bases with no gene match: 3. As DNA, the CDR3 is TGTGCCAGCAGAAGGACAGGGTCTAATGAAAAACTGTTTTTT. It encodes CASRRTGSNEKLFF.

V and J are TRBV11-2 and TRBJ2-1, with D perhaps matching TRBD2 (6 bases). The germline V gene encodes CDR1 SGHAT and CDR2 FQNNGV. The CDR3 sequence is 16 residues long. V was shortened by 5 bases and J by 5 bases, with 19 bases between the two germline ends. CDR3 coding DNA: TGTGCCAGCAGCGGCGGGCTAGCGCAATTGAACAATGAGCAGTTCTTC. It specifies CASSGGLAQLNNEQFF.

The V and J genes are TRBV7-2 and TRBJ2-3, with 9 bases lining up with TRBD1. V lost 4 bases, J lost 1 base, and 0 bases stayed unmatched. The CDR3 runs to 14 residues. Germline lookup yields CDR1 SGHTA and CDR2 FQGNSA. The CDR3 reads CASSYRGRTDTQYF. CDR3 bases: TGTGCCAGCAGCTACAGGGGGCGCACAGATACGCAGTATTTT.

On this clone: Other DNA sequences in this specimen translate into the identical CDR3. This sequence joins TRBV7-2 and TRBJ2-7; 9 bases line up with TRBD2. V was pared by 3 bases and J by 0 bases, with 0 bases of the junction left unmatched. Germline V gene lookup returns CDR1 SGHTA and CDR2 FQGNSA. The CDR3 runs 14 residues. The CDR3 here is CASSLTSGSYEQYF. The CDR3 coding sequence is TGTGCCAGCAGCTTGACTAGCGGCTCCTACGAGCAGTACTTC.

The J gene is TRBJ1-1, the V gene TRBV5-1; 7 bases fit TRBD1. V was clipped by 0 bases and J by 7 bases; unmatched bases: 6. The CDR3 runs to 14 residues. Looked up from germline, CDR1 is SGHRS and CDR2 is YFSETQ. CDR3 DNA: TGCGCCAGCAGCTTGGCCCAGGCAGGGGGTGAAGCTTTCTTT. As protein: CASSLAQAGGEAFF.

This chain uses TRBV19 with TRBJ1-2; TRBD1 agrees at 7 bases. With V trimmed by 4 bases and J by 4 bases, 12 bases remained unmatched. Per germline, CDR1 LNHDA and CDR2 SQIVND (reference sequence). This CDR3 has 16 residues. CDR3 in amino acids: CASSTRKAGGSYGYTF. The CDR3 bases are TGTGCCAGTAGTACCCGAAAGGCAGGGGGGTCCTATGGCTACACCTTC. The full variable domain, completed using reference TRBV19 and TRBJ1-2, is DGGITQSPKYLFRKEGQNVTLSCEQNLNHDAMYWYRQDPGQGLRLIYYSQIVNDFQKGDIAEGYSVSREKKESFPLTVTSAQKNPTAFYLCASSTRKAGGSYGYTFGSGTRLTVV.

This sequence joins TRBV5-4 and TRBJ2-1; 8 nucleotides match TRBD2. Germline CDR1 is SGHNT and CDR2 is YYREEE (reference sequence). The CDR3 runs to 15 residues. V was pared by 4 bases and J by 5 bases, with 8 bases of the junction left unmatched. The CDR3 loop is CASSPGGTENNEQFF. CDR3 DNA: TGTGCCAGCAGCCCGGGAGGGACTGAGAACAATGAGCAGTTCTTC.

This rearrangement joins TRBV5-1 to TRBJ2-7; TRBD1 matches 7 bases. This CDR3 has 14 amino acids. V shed 4 bases, J shed 4 bases, and the junction held 8 bases outside the gene matches. Germline CDR1 reads SGHRS; CDR2 reads YFSETQ. The DNA of the CDR3 is TGCGCCAGCAGCCTGGACAGGCTTGGATACGAGCAGTACTTC. Its translation is CASSLDRLGYEQYF.